The sequence of this T cell receptor (beta chain) was determined in a study of shared clonotypes between healthy human individuals. Sequencing used immunoSEQ multiplex PCR; TCRdb keeps in-frame clones, though not all of them. The sample shows over a million clones, approximately 70% of them seen only once. Per germline, CDR1 SGHTA and CDR2 FQGNSA. The junction had 3 bases not matched to a gene; V was cut back by 5 bases and J by 4 bases. This CDR3 has 13 amino acids. This chain uses TRBV7-2 with TRBJ2-5; 8 bases align to TRBD2. This TCR derives from a man between 18 and 29 years old in good health. Material for sequencing was memory CD4+ T cells sorted from blood. The subset was: CD45RA-negative fraction. In DNA, the CDR3 is TGTGCCAGCAGCCTCAGCGGGAGAGAGACCCAGTACTTC. Protein: CASSLSGRETQYF.